These 4 T cell receptor beta chains were sequenced from one sample in a study of memory CD4+ T cells and cytomegalovirus serostatus. The sort gate was single viable CD3+CD4+CD8-CD45RO+ cells for memory CD4+ T cells. Libraries were prepared by immunoSEQ multiplex PCR; TCRdb keeps only in-frame clonotypes and omits some of them. The data contain about 45,000 clones, 75% to 85% of them singletons. The specimen was memory CD4+ T cells from blood. The receptor set was obtained from an adult in good health and CMV-seronegative.

The V gene is TRBV30, the J gene TRBJ2-5, with D possibly matching TRBD2 (6 bases). Trimming stripped 4 bases from V and 3 bases from J, with 12 bases between. This CDR3 comprises 13 residues. CDR1 and CDR2 (germline): GTSNPN, SVGIG (reference sequence). The CDR3 here is CAWTRGTEETQYF. In nucleotides, the CDR3 is TGTGCCTGGACACGCGGGACGGAAGAGACCCAGTACTTC.

This clone has a single count. The CDR3 sequence: CASSLYGPGNTEAFF. The CDR3 DNA reads TGTGCCAGCAGCTTATACGGGCCCGGTAACACTGAAGCTTTCTTT. The chain couples TRBV7-2 to TRBJ1-1; D ambiguous. Germline CDR1 and CDR2: SGHTA and FQGNSA. The CDR3 totals 15 residues. The germline V and J ends were trimmed by 2 bases and 2 bases, with 12 bases remaining between them.

The chain carries TRBV14 and TRBJ1-6; D gene uncertain. V was clipped by 4 bases and J by 7 bases, with 14 bases between them. The CDR3 spans 15 residues. Germline V gene lookup returns CDR1 SGHDN and CDR2 FVKESK. DNA of the CDR3: TGTGCCAGCAGCCCCCTGCGGGTGGCCAATTCACCCCTCCACTTT. It is translated as CASSPLRVANSPLHF.

V usage is TRBV6-5 and J usage is TRBJ1-5; tentatively, D is TRBD1 (5 bases). Germline-derived CDR1 and CDR2 are MNHEY and SVGAGI. Trimming cost V 5 bases and J 15 bases, with 14 bases left between them. The CDR3 sequence is 11 residues long. CDR3 DNA: TGTGCCAGCAGTAAGGGTGAGAGGGGGCATTTT. Translation gives CASSKGERGHF.